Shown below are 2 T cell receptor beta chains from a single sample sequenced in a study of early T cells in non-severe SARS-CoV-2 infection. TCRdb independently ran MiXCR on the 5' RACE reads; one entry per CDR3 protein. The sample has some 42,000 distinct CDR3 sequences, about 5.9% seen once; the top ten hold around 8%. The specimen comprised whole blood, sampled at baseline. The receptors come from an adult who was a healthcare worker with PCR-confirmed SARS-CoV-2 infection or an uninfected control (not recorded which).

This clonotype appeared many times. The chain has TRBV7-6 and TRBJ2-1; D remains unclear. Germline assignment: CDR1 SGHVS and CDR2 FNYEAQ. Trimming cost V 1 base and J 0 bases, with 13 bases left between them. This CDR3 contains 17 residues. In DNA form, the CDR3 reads TGTGCCAGCAGCTTAGTTAGCACTTGGAGCTCCTACAATGAGCAGTTCTTC. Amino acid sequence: CASSLVSTWSSYNEQFF.

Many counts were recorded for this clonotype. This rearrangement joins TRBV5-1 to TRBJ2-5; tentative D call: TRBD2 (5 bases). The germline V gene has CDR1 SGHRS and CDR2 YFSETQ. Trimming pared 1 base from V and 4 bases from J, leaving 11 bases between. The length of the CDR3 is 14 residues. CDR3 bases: TGCGCCAGCAGCTTGACCGGGGTAATAGAGACCCAGTACTTC. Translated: CASSLTGVIETQYF.